This section outlines one T cell receptor (beta chain) sequence together with its context. TCRdb's copy holds only in-frame clones and misses some; the assay was immunoSEQ multiplex PCR. Of 95,000 to 110,000 clones in the sample, approximately 87% were seen once. These data come from a study of blood T cell repertoires in COVID-19. Trimming removed 3 bases from V and 9 bases from J, with 12 bases in between. The CDR3 loop spans 12 amino acids. Germline CDR1 and CDR2: LGHDT and YNNKEL (reference sequence). The V call is TRBV3-1 (or the pseudogene TRBV3-2), the J call TRBJ2-7; weak D call: TRBD1 (5 bases). The sequence derives from a human donor in a cohort sampled during active or convalescent COVID-19. The specimen sequenced was peripheral blood. The CDR3 protein is CASSQTDSMQYF. In nucleotides, the CDR3 is TGTGCCAGCAGCCAGACCGACAGTATGCAGTACTTC.